These T cell receptor beta chains were read from a single sample in a study of graft-versus-host responses after intestinal transplantation. These receptors' targets are unknown. Measured with immunoSEQ multiplex PCR; TCRdb has only the in-frame clones, and not every one. The profile covers fewer than 95,000 clones, with about 90% appearing a single time and approximately 0.4% taken by the ten largest. The sample in question was unstimulated CD8+ T cells sorted from spleen or lymph node cells, obtained before transplant. All receptors come from a human donor who was the organ donor for an intestinal transplant. Both conserved end residues are part of each CDR3. Fields, in order: V gene, D gene, clone size, J gene, CDR3 protein, CDR3 DNA. A D gene is named only where the DNA matches it firmly. The listing skips clone size in some rows; elsewhere it reads once, few, many or a size class.

TRBV5-4	.	.	TRBJ2-1	CASSWTGSSYNEQFF	TGTGCCAGCTCGTGGACGGGGAGCTCCTACAATGAGCAGTTCTTC
TRBV10-3	TRBD2	.	TRBJ2-3	CAISEGAGTSGGPWGDTQYF	TGTGCCATCAGTGAAGGGGCAGGGACTAGCGGGGGGCCATGGGGAGATACGCAGTATTTT
TRBV27	TRBD1	few	TRBJ1-4	CASSLKGQAQNEKLFF	TGTGCCAGCAGTTTAAAGGGACAGGCCCAGAATGAAAAACTGTTTTTT
TRBV4-2	TRBD1	.	TRBJ2-7	CASSQDLSRGRYEQYF	TGTGCCAGCAGCCAAGATCTTAGCAGGGGGCGGTACGAGCAGTACTTC
TRBV7-9	TRBD2	.	TRBJ2-1	CASSPGQGGEHNEQFF	TGTGCCAGCAGCCCCGGTCAGGGAGGGGAACACAATGAGCAGTTCTTC
TRBV6-5	TRBD1	.	TRBJ1-2	CASRQRTGAYGYTF	TGTGCCAGCAGGCAAAGGACAGGGGCCTATGGCTACACCTTC
TRBV29-1	.	.	TRBJ2-5	CSVVLETQYF	TGCAGCGTTGTATTGGAGACCCAGTACTTC
TRBV7-9	.	.	TRBJ2-7	CASSFYYGDSYEQYF	TGTGCCAGCAGCTTTTATTACGGGGATTCCTACGAGCAGTACTTC
TRBV9	.	.	TRBJ2-3	CASSVALASIDTQYF	TGTGCCAGCAGCGTAGCCCTAGCAAGCATCGATACGCAGTATTTT
TRBV5-4	TRBD1	.	TRBJ2-7	CASSSPGQGKNEQYF	TGTGCCAGCAGCTCCCCGGGACAGGGCAAAAACGAGCAGTACTTC
TRBV28	TRBD1	.	TRBJ2-7	CASSRDRSYEQYF	TGTGCCAGCAGTAGGGACAGGTCATACGAGCAGTACTTC
TRBV5-6	TRBD1	.	TRBJ2-7	CASRSGTGFSYEQYF	TGTGCCAGCAGATCCGGGACAGGCTTTTCCTACGAGCAGTACTTC
TRBV2	TRBD2	.	TRBJ2-1	CASKKGTSGGDEQFF	TGTGCCAGCAAGAAAGGGACTAGCGGGGGGGATGAGCAGTTCTTC
TRBV19	TRBD1	.	TRBJ2-1	CASNTGGYNEQFF	TGTGCCAGTAACACAGGGGGGTACAATGAGCAGTTCTTC
TRBV4-3	.	.	TRBJ1-1	CASSQEVAGAVNTEAFF	TGCGCCAGCAGCCAAGAGGTGGCAGGGGCCGTGAACACTGAAGCTTTCTTT
TRBV7-9	.	once	TRBJ1-6	CASSLAGQGNSPLHF	TGTGCCAGCAGCTTAGCGGGGCAGGGTAATTCACCCCTCCACTTT
TRBV28	.	.	TRBJ2-2	CASSPSLPGELFF	TGTGCCAGCAGTCCCAGTCTCCCCGGGGAGCTGTTTTTT
TRBV2	TRBD1	.	TRBJ1-1	CASSSDRAGTEAFF	TGTGCCAGCAGTTCTGACAGGGCGGGCACTGAAGCTTTCTTT
TRBV25-1	.	.	TRBJ2-1	CASSEWGPYNEQFF	TGTGCCAGCAGTGAATGGGGGCCCTACAATGAGCAGTTCTTC
TRBV29-1	.	.	TRBJ2-5	CSVEVLGTQYF	TGCAGCGTTGAGGTTCTAGGGACCCAGTACTTC
TRBV7-2	.	.	TRBJ1-4	CASSSHRVPNEKLFF	TGTGCCAGCAGCTCCCACAGGGTTCCCAATGAAAAACTGTTTTTT
TRBV29-1	.	.	TRBJ1-2	CSVPGQNYGYTF	TGCAGCGTGCCGGGACAAAACTATGGCTACACCTTC
TRBV9	TRBD1	.	TRBJ2-7	CASSAGTGGPYEQYF	TGTGCCAGCAGCGCCGGGACAGGGGGCCCCTACGAGCAGTACTTC
TRBV5-1	.	.	TRBJ2-7	CASSLGAYEQYF	TGCGCCAGCAGCTTGGGAGCTTACGAGCAGTACTTC
TRBV29-1	TRBD2	.	TRBJ2-4	CSGVRGGVDIQYF	TGCAGCGGCGTTCGGGGGGGCGTGGACATTCAGTACTTC
TRBV4-1	.	.	TRBJ2-5	CASSQDLGSRTQYF	TGCGCCAGCAGCCAAGATCTGGGGAGTAGGACCCAGTACTTC
TRBV5-4	.	.	TRBJ1-4	CASSRGNEKLFF	TGTGCCAGCAGTCGGGGGAATGAAAAACTGTTTTTT
TRBV7-2	.	.	TRBJ2-7	CASSPRQVRDYEQYF	TGTGCCAGCAGCCCGCGGCAAGTAAGGGACTACGAGCAGTACTTC
TRBV11-2	.	.	TRBJ1-1	CASSPRYTEAFF	TGTGCCAGCAGCCCCCGGTACACTGAAGCTTTCTTT
TRBV7-8	TRBD1	.	TRBJ2-7	CASSLPGQGTYHEQYF	TGTGCCAGCAGCTTACCGGGACAGGGGACATACCACGAGCAGTACTTC
TRBV11-3	.	.	TRBJ2-7	CASSPLGGGEQYF	TGTGCCAGCAGCCCCCTGGGGGGTGGCGAGCAGTACTTC
TRBV27	.	.	TRBJ2-7	CASSLGTPYEQYF	TGTGCCAGCAGCCTCGGGACTCCCTACGAGCAGTACTTC
TRBV7-9	TRBD2	.	TRBJ2-5	CASRSRDYQETQYF	TGTGCCAGCAGATCCCGGGACTATCAAGAGACCCAGTACTTC
TRBV9	TRBD1	.	TRBJ2-2	CASSGTGGGTGELFF	TGTGCCAGCAGCGGTACAGGGGGCGGGACCGGGGAGCTGTTTTTT
TRBV11-2	.	.	TRBJ2-7	CASSPYPGQFFSYEQYF	TGTGCCAGCAGCCCATACCCCGGACAATTTTTCTCCTACGAGCAGTACTTC
TRBV29-1	TRBD1	.	TRBJ2-7	CSVETGAYEQYF	TGCAGCGTTGAAACAGGGGCATACGAGCAGTACTTC
TRBV9	TRBD2	.	TRBJ2-3	CASSVVVGDSGGATDTQYF	TGTGCCAGCAGCGTAGTAGTCGGAGATAGCGGGGGGGCCACAGATACGCAGTATTTT
TRBV4-3	.	once	TRBJ1-2	CASSQRMGGNYGYTF	TGCGCCAGCAGCCAGAGGATGGGGGGTAACTATGGCTACACCTTC
TRBV18	.	once	TRBJ2-7	CASSRANEQYF	TGTGCCAGCTCACGGGCCAACGAGCAGTACTTC
TRBV7-2	.	.	TRBJ1-1	CASSPWGEYTEAFF	TGTGCCAGCAGCCCGTGGGGGGAGTACACTGAAGCTTTCTTT
TRBV18	.	.	TRBJ1-1	CASSPPLGGNTEAFF	TGTGCCAGCTCACCACCGCTCGGGGGGAACACTGAAGCTTTCTTT
TRBV20-1	TRBD1	.	TRBJ1-1	CSATGGEAFF	TGCAGTGCTACAGGGGGAGAAGCTTTCTTT
TRBV4-1	.	.	TRBJ2-7	CASSRGAEQYF	TGCGCCAGCAGCCGCGGGGCCGAGCAGTACTTC
TRBV7-6	.	.	TRBJ2-3	CASSLYTGADTQYF	TGTGCCAGCAGCTTATATACGGGAGCAGATACGCAGTATTTT
TRBV2	.	few	TRBJ1-4	CASSGQATNEKLFF	TGTGCCAGCAGTGGACAGGCAACTAATGAAAAACTGTTTTTT
TRBV6-1	TRBD1	.	TRBJ1-5	CASSEPTGGRQPQHF	TGTGCCAGCAGTGAGCCGACAGGGGGCCGGCAGCCCCAGCATTTT
TRBV4-1	TRBD1	.	TRBJ1-5	CASTLFDRADQPQHF	TGCGCCAGCACCCTCTTCGACAGGGCAGATCAGCCCCAGCATTTT
TRBV7-3	.	once	TRBJ2-3	CASSSVMGGAADTQYF	TGTGCCAGCAGCTCCGTGATGGGGGGGGCCGCAGATACGCAGTATTTT
TRBV28	.	.	TRBJ2-7	CASSRGAGNEQHF	TGTGCCAGCAGTCGAGGGGCGGGGAACGAGCAGCACTTC
TRBV27	.	.	TRBJ2-7	CASSPRGQAYEQYF	TGTGCCAGCAGTCCGAGAGGACAAGCCTACGAGCAGTACTTC
TRBV15	.	.	TRBJ1-2	CATSTVDSRNYGYTF	TGTGCCACCAGCACAGTGGACTCGCGGAACTATGGCTACACCTTC
TRBV30	.	.	TRBJ1-2	CAWSTGEGYTF	TGTGCCTGGAGTACGGGGGAGGGCTACACCTTC
TRBV7-6	TRBD1	.	TRBJ1-5	CASSPVAQVVTGENQPQHF	TGTGCCAGCAGTCCTGTCGCGCAGGTGGTGACAGGGGAGAATCAGCCCCAGCATTTT